The T cell receptor (beta chain) described here comes from a study of T cells in Graves' hyperthyroidism and ophthalmopathy. Whole-study context: Before treatment of any kind, peripheral blood was taken at initial diagnosis.

For ophthalmopathy patients, the Clinical Activity Score was at least 3 and the NOSPECS grade at least 4; duration was under 3 months. PBMCs stemmed from about 9.7 ml fresh peripheral blood. Regions amplified from RNA transcripts were the TCR beta CDR3 regions. The primer set for the first-round RT-PCR of the TCR CDR3 was HTBI. TCRdb re-called the multiplex PCR reads with MiXCR, one entry per CDR3 protein. Of around 400,000 distinct CDR3 sequences in the sample, nearly 15% were seen once. Study-wide points: Blood also showed most of the thyroid clonotypes that were expanded above 0.001.

As concerns this clonotype: Its antigen is currently unknown.

CDR3 size: 11 residues. In germline, CDR1 is MGHDK, CDR2 SYGVNS. V dropped 4 bases and J dropped 7 bases, with 5 bases sitting between them. The sequenced sample was blood. This TCR came from an older woman with Graves' ophthalmopathy. The gene calls are TRBV25-1 and TRBJ2-1; the D is unclear. CDR3 bases: TGTGCCAGCAGTGGAGCTAATGAGCAGTTCTTC. Translated, it gives CASSGANEQFF.